Here is one T cell receptor beta chain with its context. The germline gives CDR1 SGHDT, CDR2 YYEEEE. Trimming left V 0 bases short and J 1 base short, with 9 bases between. This CDR3 has 15 residues. TCRdb keeps only in-frame clones here, not all; method: immunoSEQ multiplex PCR. This table holds some 350,000 clones, roughly nine tenths found once. The data were obtained in a study of cytomegalovirus exposure and HLA in healthy donors. The clonotype comes from a woman younger than 45 in good health and CMV-seropositive. The V and J genes are TRBV5-6 and TRBJ2-3; D remains ambiguous. The sample comprised PBMCs. Here the CDR3 reads CASSLEMSRTDTQYF. The DNA of the CDR3 is TGTGCCAGCAGCTTGGAAATGAGCCGCACAGATACGCAGTATTTT.